These 3 T cell receptor beta chains came from one sample sequenced in a study of T cell responses to AZD1222 COVID-19 vaccine. Profiled with immunoSEQ multiplex PCR; TCRdb holds only in-frame clones, not every one. This table has over 150,000 clones, roughly 90% appearing once. The input for sequencing was peripheral blood, taken 28 days after the second AZD1222 dose. The receptor set was obtained from an adult who received the AZD1222 COVID-19 vaccine.

The V and J genes are TRBV11-2 and TRBJ2-2; D uncertain. The CDR3 has 14 residues. V shed 6 bases and J shed 1 base, with 9 bases lying between them. In germline, CDR1 is SGHAT, CDR2 FQNNGV. The CDR3 protein is CASRIKGNTGELFF. Written as DNA, the CDR3 is TGTGCCAGCAGAATTAAGGGGAACACCGGGGAGCTGTTTTTT.

This clone appeared a single time. The chain links TRBV10-2 to TRBJ1-2; D is perhaps TRBD1 (5 bases). CDR3 size: 12 residues. Germline-derived CDR1 and CDR2 are WSHSY and SAAADI. Trimming took 10 bases from V and 7 from J, leaving 16 bases between them. The CDR3 reads CATSGTASGYTF. The CDR3 bases are TGCGCCACCTCCGGGACGGCGAGTGGCTACACCTTC.

The chain couples TRBV18 to TRBJ2-6; TRBD1 agrees at 9 bases. The CDR3 runs to 17 residues. CDR1 is KGHSH, CDR2 LQKENI, per germline. The V and J ends lost 6 bases and 0 bases, in that order; junction bases with no gene match: 6. The CDR3 sequence is CASSPGQGLSGANVLTF. In DNA, the CDR3 is TGTGCCAGCTCCCCGGGACAGGGTCTCTCTGGGGCCAACGTCCTGACTTTC.